The 5 T cell receptor beta chains reported below all come from one sample, sequenced in a study of blood T cell repertoires in COVID-19. Assay: immunoSEQ multiplex PCR; the TCRdb copy retains only in-frame clones and omits some. The sample carries around 150,000 clones, roughly 89% recorded once. The sample comprised peripheral blood. All receptors come from a woman aged 55-69 years who had recovered from COVID-19.

The chain uses TRBV6-2 or TRBV6-3 and TRBJ2-1; possible D gene TRBD2, 5 bases. V lost 4 bases to trimming and J lost 6 bases, with 22 bases between them. The CDR3 runs 17 residues. Germline values: CDR1 MNHEY, CDR2 SVGEGT. The CDR3: CASSSTGRSRTGNEQFF. As DNA, the CDR3 is TGTGCCAGCAGTTCCACGGGAAGGTCTCGGACTGGCAATGAGCAGTTCTTC.

The chain recombines TRBV24-1 with TRBJ2-5, with TRBD1 matching over 8 bases. This CDR3 comprises 15 residues. Per the germline V gene, CDR1 is KGHDR and CDR2 is SFDVKD. J lost 5 bases, V lost 4 bases, and 8 bases had no gene match. The CDR3 coding sequence is TGTGCCACCAGTGACTCCGGGACAGGCGGGGAGACCCAGTACTTC. It yields the protein CATSDSGTGGETQYF.

The chain couples TRBV29-1 to TRBJ2-3; no clear D. With 0 bases removed from V and 2 bases from J, the gap between germline ends came to 9 bases. This CDR3 region has 14 residues. Germline V lookup: CDR1 SQVTM, CDR2 ANQGSEA. CDR3 nucleotide sequence: TGCAGCGTTGAAGATTCCAGAATCACAGATACGCAGTATTTT. Its translation: CSVEDSRITDTQYF.

This chain joins TRBV10-3 and TRBJ1-6; 7 bases agree with TRBD1. The germline gives CDR1 ENHRY, CDR2 SYGVKD. The CDR3 runs 16 residues. V shed 3 bases, J shed 7 bases, and the junction held 9 bases outside the gene matches. Written as DNA, the CDR3 is TGTGCCATCAGTGAAAGTGACAGGGCAGGAAATTCACCCCTCCACTTT. It translates to CAISESDRAGNSPLHF.

CDR3 DNA: TGTGCCAGCAGTCTCGGGACAGGAGGGTCACCCCTCCACTTT. Protein sequence: CASSLGTGGSPLHF. The chain recombines TRBV28 with TRBJ1-6; 8 bases are shared with TRBD1. Germline V gene data show CDR1 as MDHEN and CDR2 as SYDVKM. V lost 5 bases and J lost 10; bases outside the gene matches: 7. The CDR3 length is 14 residues.